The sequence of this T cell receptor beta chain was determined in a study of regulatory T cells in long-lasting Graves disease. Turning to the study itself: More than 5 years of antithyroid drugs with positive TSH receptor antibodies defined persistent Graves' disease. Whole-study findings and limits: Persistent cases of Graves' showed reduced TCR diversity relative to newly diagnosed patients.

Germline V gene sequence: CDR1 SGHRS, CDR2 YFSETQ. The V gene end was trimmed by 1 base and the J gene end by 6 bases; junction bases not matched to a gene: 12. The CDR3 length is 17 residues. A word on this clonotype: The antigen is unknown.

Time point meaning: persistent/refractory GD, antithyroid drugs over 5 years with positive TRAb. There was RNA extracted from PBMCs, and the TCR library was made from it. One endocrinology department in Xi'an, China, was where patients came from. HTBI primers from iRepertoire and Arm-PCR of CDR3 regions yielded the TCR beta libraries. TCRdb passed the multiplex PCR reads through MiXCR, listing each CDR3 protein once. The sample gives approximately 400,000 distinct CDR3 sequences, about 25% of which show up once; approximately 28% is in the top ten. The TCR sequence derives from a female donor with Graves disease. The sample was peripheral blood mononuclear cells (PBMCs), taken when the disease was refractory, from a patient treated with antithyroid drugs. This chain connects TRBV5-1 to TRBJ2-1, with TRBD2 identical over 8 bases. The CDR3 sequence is CASSLTLAGLNGNEQFF. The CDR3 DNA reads TGCGCCAGCAGCTTGACCTTAGCGGGACTAAACGGCAATGAGCAGTTCTTC. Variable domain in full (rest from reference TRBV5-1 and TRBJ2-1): KAGVTQTPRYLIKTRGQQVTLSCSPISGHRSVSWYQQTPGQGLQFLFEYFSETQRNKGNFPGRFSGRQFSNSRSEMNVSTLELGDSALYLCASSLTLAGLNGNEQFFGPGTRLTVL.